The entry below describes one T cell receptor beta chain. In the source study's methods: Amplification with reference gene primers provided the estimates of nucleated cell counts. Measured with immunoSEQ multiplex PCR; TCRdb has only the in-frame clones, and not every one. The D gene and trimming were derived from the DNA, and the V and J assignments and clone size from that table. This table holds some 74,000 clones, around 90% found once. This sample is drawn from a study of blood T cell repertoires in COVID-19. Study at large: The United States, Italy and Spain supplied acute and convalescent COVID-19 samples. The cDNA or gDNA used as material had been derived from T cells, B-cell-depleted T cells, or PBMCs.

The CDR3 covers 15 residues. Trimming pared 7 bases from V and 0 bases from J, leaving 16 bases between. Germline CDR1 SQVTM, CDR2 ANQGSEA. The sequenced sample consisted of peripheral blood. This sequence joins TRBV29-1 and TRBJ1-5; no clear D. The TCR comes from a man aged 45-60 years with acute or convalescent COVID-19. CDR3 in amino acids: CSDPLAGTSNQPQHF. The CDR3, as DNA: TGCAGCGACCCCTTGGCGGGAACTAGCAATCAGCCCCAGCATTTT.